This T cell receptor (beta chain) originates from a study of blood T cell repertoires in COVID-19. This clone was seen only once. The CDR3 extends over 17 amino acids. With V trimmed by 0 bases and J by 6 bases, 11 bases remained unmatched. The germline V gene has CDR1 LNHNV and CDR2 YYDKDF (reference sequence). The repertoire was sequenced with immunoSEQ multiplex PCR; TCRdb's copy has only in-frame clones and lacks some. The table shows tens of thousands of clones, with approximately 87% occurring only once. The sample was peripheral blood. The clonotype comes from an elderly man in a cohort sampled during active COVID-19. This chain uses TRBV15 with TRBJ2-3; 8 nucleotides line up with TRBD2. This CDR3 is CATSRDLRGDFRDTQYF. The CDR3 DNA is TGTGCCACCAGCAGAGACTTGCGGGGGGACTTCAGGGATACGCAGTATTTT.